Each of the 31 T cell receptor beta chains below was sequenced from the same sample in a study of breast tumors, draining lymph nodes, adjacent tissues. Breast cancer patients provided tissue from their axillary draining lymph nodes. TCRdb re-called the multiplex PCR reads through MiXCR, storing one row per CDR3 protein. This table holds under 350,000 distinct CDR3 sequences, 30% found once. The sample consisted of axillary lymph node tissue. The origin of the receptors is a female donor with breast cancer. Some clones in this sample may be carry-over from other donors' samples.

The genes are TRBV24-1 and TRBJ2-7; D is uncertain. The CDR3 spans 13 residues. Germline CDR1 KGHDR, CDR2 SFDVKD. The CDR3 nucleotides are TGTGCTATATCAGCGTCGAGCTCCTACGAGCAGTACTTC. Translating gives CAISASSSYEQYF.

At least ten counts were recorded for this clonotype. The chain couples TRBV20-1 to TRBJ2-7; 8 bases align to TRBD2. This CDR3 is built from 17 residues. The J segment lost 7 bases and the V segment lost 0 bases, leaving 17 bases of the junction unmatched. CDR1 DFQATT and CDR2 SNEGSKA come from the germline V gene (reference sequence). Written as DNA, the CDR3 is TGCAGTGCTAGAGATGGAGCCGGGACTAGTCTTTATGGGGAGCAGTACTTC. Encoded protein: CSARDGAGTSLYGEQYF.

This clonotype has at least ten counts. The chain carries TRBV2 and TRBJ1-5, with 11 bases matching TRBD1. The trim removed 6 bases at V and 5 bases at J, leaving 0 bases unmatched. CDR3 length: 13 amino acids. In germline, CDR1 is SNHLY, CDR2 FYNNEI. CDR3 residues: CASRGQGDQPQHF. CDR3 coding DNA: TGTGCCAGCAGGGGACAGGGGGATCAGCCCCAGCATTTT.

On this clonotype itself: A much larger clone sits a single nucleotide away, making a read error possible. This chain links TRBV9 with TRBJ2-5; D is ambiguous. V was cut by 4 bases and J by 14 bases, with 24 bases left in between. This CDR3 region has 14 residues. The germline V gene encodes CDR1 SGDLS and CDR2 YYNGEE. The chain's CDR3 is CASSPSVSSAPVYF. The CDR3 DNA sequence: TGTGCCAGCAGCCCCTCCGTGTCCAGCGCACCCGTCTACTTC.

The table lists this clonotype with a few counts. No conserved phenylalanine or tryptophan ends this CDR3, so it is likely a read error. The chain links TRBV6-2 or TRBV6-3 to TRBJ2-5; D possibly corresponds to TRBD1 (7 bases). Looked up from germline, CDR1 is MNHEY and CDR2 is SVGEGT. The V and J ends lost 2 bases and 5 bases respectively, with 12 bases between them. The CDR3 extends over 14 amino acids. The CDR3 bases are TGTGCCAGCAGTTACGGAGCAGGGGGGGAGACCCAGTACTCC. It translates to CASSYGAGGETQYS.

In this sample, this clonotype turned up many times. This chain joins TRBV20-1 and TRBJ2-5; a possible D gene is TRBD2 (6 bases). The CDR3 totals 15 residues. Trimming pared 1 base from V and 5 bases from J, leaving 17 bases between. The germline V gene has CDR1 DFQATT and CDR2 SNEGSKA (reference sequence). The CDR3 protein is CSARAQLAGPETQYF. DNA for the CDR3: TGCAGTGCTAGAGCTCAACTAGCAGGGCCCGAGACCCAGTACTTC.

This clonotype came up many times. The CDR3 DNA follows: TGCGCCAGCTGCCAAAGGACTAGCGGGAGCGTCGGGGAGCTGTTTTTT. This translates into CASCQRTSGSVGELFF. The chain is built from TRBV5-1 and TRBJ2-2; 13 nucleotides line up with TRBD2. CDR1 and CDR2 (germline): SGHRS, YFSETQ. CDR3 size: 16 residues. V gave up 7 bases and J gave up 7 bases; unmatched junction bases: 10.

Note on this clonotype: A much bigger clone sits one base away, suggesting this may be a read error. This chain joins TRBV5-4 and TRBJ2-3, with unresolved D. This CDR3 has 15 amino acids. Germline V gene data show CDR1 as SGHNT and CDR2 as YYREEE (reference sequence). V shed 3 bases and J shed 0 bases, with 11 bases lying between them. CDR3 DNA sequence: TGTGCCAGCAGCTCAGACGGGTCGAGCACAGATACGCAGTATTTT. Its protein product is CASSSDGSSTDTQYF.

About this clonotype: This CDR3 is missing its conserved last phenylalanine or tryptophan, likely due to a read error. The chain is built from TRBV7-9 and TRBJ2-2; TRBD1 aligns across 7 bases. The V gene's germline CDR1 is SEHNR and CDR2 FQNEAQ (reference sequence). This CDR3 is 14 amino acids long. The CDR3, as DNA: TGTGCCTGCAGCCAGGGACAGTACACCGGGGAGCTGTTTGTT. As protein: CACSQGQYTGELFV.

This clonotype turned up a few times. The V call is TRBV28, the J call TRBJ2-7; D unresolved. The CDR3 length is 15 residues. V was pared by 1 base and J by 0 bases, with 10 bases between. The germline V gene encodes CDR1 MDHEN and CDR2 SYDVKM. The CDR3 DNA reads TGTGCCAGCAGTTTATTGGACGAAGGCTCCTACGAGCAGTACTTC. It is translated as CASSLLDEGSYEQYF.

This clonotype was counted many times. This chain links TRBV25-1 with TRBJ2-1; D not resolved. The CDR3 has 13 residues. The V end lost 2 bases, the J end lost 8 bases, and 10 bases lay between the germline ends. Germline loops: CDR1 MGHDK, CDR2 SYGVNS. CDR3 in DNA: TGTGCCAGCAGTGAACCCCCTGGGTATGAGCAGTTCTTC. Amino acid sequence: CASSEPPGYEQFF.

The chain recombines TRBV28 with TRBJ1-5; 9 bases agree with TRBD1. Losses at the gene ends were 5 bases for V and 6 bases for J; bases not matched to a gene: 8. The CDR3 spans 15 residues. Germline CDR1 is MDHEN and CDR2 is SYDVKM. The DNA for the CDR3 is TGTGCCAGCAGTACGACAGGGGGAGGGGGTCAGCCCCAGCATTTT. This translates into CASSTTGGGGQPQHF.

The sample holds many counts of this clonotype. The junction and the germline gene differ at one end; a read error may be behind it. This chain links TRBV11-3 with TRBJ2-7; the D is unclear. This CDR3 region has 13 residues. The germline CDR1 and CDR2 sequences are SGHNT and YENEEA. In nucleotides, the CDR3 is TGTGCCAGCAGCTTAGACGGTCTGGGCCTATCGAGCTTC. Translation: CASSLDGLGLSSF.

This CDR3 reads CAWSVERLSSYNEQFF. In DNA form, the CDR3 reads TGTGCCTGGAGTGTGGAGCGGCTAAGCTCCTACAATGAGCAGTTCTTC. This rearrangement joins TRBV30 to TRBJ2-1; TRBD2 is a possible D gene (5 bases). The CDR3 consists of 16 residues. Per germline, CDR1 GTSNPN and CDR2 SVGIG (reference sequence). V gave up 0 bases and J gave up 0 bases, with 12 bases separating them.

A note on this clonotype: This is likely a read error, given that the CDR3 carries no conserved phenylalanine or tryptophan at its end. V gene TRBV10-3 combines with J gene TRBJ2-2, with D hard to call. The germline V gene encodes CDR1 ENHRY and CDR2 SYGVKD. The CDR3 has 16 residues. CDR3 nucleotide sequence: TGTGCCATCAGTGAAATCGGCGGACCAAACACTGGGGAGCTGTTTCTT. Its protein is CAISEIGGPNTGELFL.

This clonotype has only a few counts. The rearrangement joins TRBV27 to TRBJ1-2; the D gene is possibly TRBD1 (5 bases). Germline V lookup: CDR1 MNHEY, CDR2 SMNVEV (reference sequence). Trimming left V 6 bases short and J 0 bases short, with 11 bases between. The CDR3 spans 14 residues. The CDR3 reads CASRPLGANYGYTF. CDR3 nucleotide sequence: TGTGCCAGCAGGCCCCTGGGGGCTAACTATGGCTACACCTTC.

This clonotype has more than one count but fewer than ten. V usage is TRBV19 and J usage is TRBJ1-1, with a weak D call TRBD1 (5 bases). Per the germline V gene, CDR1 is LNHDA and CDR2 is SQIVND (reference sequence). V lost 5 bases and J lost 10, with 14 bases in between. The CDR3 is made up of 12 amino acids. In nucleotides, the CDR3 is TGTGCCAGTAGTCCGAAGACAGAGAGAGCTTTCTTT. Translation gives CASSPKTERAFF. Filled out from reference TRBV19 and TRBJ1-1, the complete variable domain reads DGGITQSPKYLFRKEGQNVTLSCEQNLNHDAMYWYRQDPGQGLRLIYYSQIVNDFQKGDIAEGYSVSREKKESFPLTVTSAQKNPTAFYLCASSPKTERAFFGQGTRLTVV.

With regard to this clonotype: A much larger clone sits a single nucleotide away, making a read error possible. The CDR3 end shows no conserved phenylalanine or tryptophan, and so a read error is likely. This sequence joins TRBV20-1 and TRBJ2-1; 8 bases are shared with TRBD2. The CDR3 has 18 residues. Germline values: CDR1 DFQATT, CDR2 SNEGSKA (reference sequence). The junction had 18 bases not matched to a gene; V was cut back by 3 bases and J by 5 bases. The CDR3 DNA follows: TGCAGTGCTAGTCCCCGCTTGAGGGGTAGCGGGGACCACAATGAGCAGTTCTGC. It yields the protein CSASPRLRGSGDHNEQFC.

This clonotype was seen many times. V is TRBV7-8 and J is TRBJ2-7; 14 bases line up with TRBD2. The CDR3 spans 15 residues. Trimming took 6 bases from V and 6 from J; bases not matched to a gene: 7. The germline V gene encodes CDR1 SGHVS and CDR2 FQNEAQ. CDR3 amino acids: CASRPGTSGGGEQYF. The CDR3, as DNA: TGTGCCAGCAGGCCCGGGACTAGCGGGGGTGGCGAGCAGTACTTC.

This clonotype was found many times. It may be a read error: a sequence one base away is much more abundant. The genes are TRBV6-5 and TRBJ2-7, with 7 bases lining up with TRBD1. Germline-derived CDR1 and CDR2 are MNHEY and SVGAGI. This CDR3 spans 13 amino acids. J lost 0 bases, V lost 6 bases, and 2 bases had no gene match. The CDR3 nucleotides are TGTGCCAGCAGCTGGGACAGCTCCTACGAGCAGTACTTC. Its translation is CASSWDSSYEQYF.

This clonotype appeared many times. The chain carries TRBV5-6 and TRBJ2-7; 13 nucleotides agree with TRBD2. This CDR3 has 16 residues. The ends lost 4 bases at V and 5 bases at J; junction bases unmatched: 9. Germline CDR1 reads SGHDT; CDR2 reads YYEEEE. The DNA for the CDR3 is TGTGCCAGCAGCCTTACCGGACTAGCGGGAGTCCACGAGCAGTACTTC. It encodes CASSLTGLAGVHEQYF. Variable domain in full (rest from reference TRBV5-6 and TRBJ2-7): DAGVTQSPTHLIKTRGQQVTLRCSPKSGHDTVSWYQQALGQGPQFIFQYYEEEERQRGNFPDRFSGHQFPNYSSELNVNALLLGDSALYLCASSLTGLAGVHEQYFGPGTRLTVT.

The CDR3 DNA follows: TGTGCCAGCAGCTTGGCCCGGGACTTTAGGGCGGGAGGGCCCTATGAGCAGTTCTTC. Residues: CASSLARDFRAGGPYEQFF. This chain connects TRBV5-4 to TRBJ2-1; TRBD2 aligns across 9 bases. The germline V gene has CDR1 SGHNT and CDR2 YYREEE (reference sequence). The CDR3 totals 19 residues. Trimming at V came to 0 bases and at J to 8 bases, leaving 18 bases not matched to a gene.

This clonotype was seen repeatedly, ten times or more. The CDR3 DNA is TGTGCCAGCAGCCACGGGACCACCCACGAGACCCAGTACTTC. It is translated as CASSHGTTHETQYF. This chain joins TRBV7-3 and TRBJ2-5; possibly TRBD1 or TRBD2 for D (5 bases each). CDR1 is SGHTA, CDR2 FQGTGA, per germline. V gave up 5 bases and J gave up 5 bases, with 15 bases separating them. The CDR3 sequence is 14 residues long.

This chain links TRBV6-5 with TRBJ2-1; D is unresolved. The CDR3 spans 18 residues. Germline V gives CDR1 MNHEY, CDR2 SVGAGI. The V gene lost 2 bases and the J gene lost 4 bases, with 21 bases spanning the gap. Here the CDR3 DNA reads TGTGCCAGCAGTTACCCCCTACGGGTGGTAGAGCCTTACAATGAGCAGTTCTTC. Its translation: CASSYPLRVVEPYNEQFF.

This clonotype was found a few times. Being one base from a much bigger clone, this may be a read error. The rearrangement uses TRBV2 and TRBJ2-1, with D hard to call. CDR1 is SNHLY, CDR2 FYNNEI, per germline. The CDR3 is made up of 11 amino acids. The DNA for the CDR3 is TGTGCCAGCACCTTATACAGTGAGCAGTTCTTC. The encoded protein is CASTLYSEQFF.

This clonotype was seen only a few times. Just one base apart from a much larger clone, this may be a read error. V gene TRBV6-4 combines with J gene TRBJ2-3; D is undetermined. The CDR3 contains 15 residues. Germline lookup yields CDR1 MRHNA and CDR2 SNTAGT. Trimming removed 5 bases at V and 0 bases at J, with 12 bases between. The CDR3 loop is CASSHVATSTDTQYF. The DNA of the CDR3 is TGTGCCAGCAGTCACGTTGCCACTAGCACAGATACGCAGTATTTT.

Ten or more counts support this clonotype. The CDR3 bases are TGTGCCAGCAGTGGGACTAGCGGAAACAATGAGCAGTTCTTC. This sequence encodes CASSGTSGNNEQFF. The gene calls are TRBV4-2 and TRBJ2-1, with 11 bases identical to TRBD2. This CDR3 is 14 amino acids long. Germline V gene lookup returns CDR1 LGHNA and CDR2 YNFKEQ. V lost 6 bases, J lost 5 bases, and 3 bases stayed unmatched.

This clonotype was seen ten or more times. V gene TRBV6-5 combines with J gene TRBJ1-5; D unresolved. The CDR3 runs to 13 residues. CDR1 is MNHEY and CDR2 is SVGAGI in the germline V gene. Trimming cost V 2 bases and J 4 bases, with 6 bases left between them. The CDR3 nucleotides are TGTGCCAGCAGTTACCAGCGTAATCAGCCCCAGCATTTT. Its protein product is CASSYQRNQPQHF.

CDR3 sequence reads: CASSLYFGTGLSEQYF. Written as DNA, the CDR3 is TGCGCCAGCAGCTTGTATTTTGGGACAGGCTTGTCCGAGCAGTACTTC. This sequence joins TRBV5-1 and TRBJ2-7, with 8 positions matching TRBD1. After removal of 1 base from V and 6 bases from J, the junction contained 12 bases not matched to a gene. CDR1 is SGHRS, CDR2 YFSETQ, per germline. The CDR3 length is 16 residues.

This clonotype came up a few times. The chain links TRBV4-3 to TRBJ2-1; 13 nucleotides agree with TRBD2. Germline CDR1 is LGHNA and CDR2 is YSLEER. CDR3 length equals 14 residues. With V trimmed by 6 bases and J by 9 bases, 5 bases remained unmatched. The CDR3 DNA follows: TGCGCCAGCAGAACTAGCGGGGGGGGAGGTGAGCAGTTCTTC. Translated: CASRTSGGGGEQFF.

The V call is TRBV20-1, the J call TRBJ1-2; D is unresolved. The CDR3 spans 15 residues. The germline gives CDR1 DFQATT, CDR2 SNEGSKA (reference sequence). Trimming took 2 bases from V and 1 from J, leaving 14 bases between them. The CDR3 sequence: CSARLGGDLNYGYTF. The CDR3 DNA follows: TGCAGTGCTAGACTTGGTGGGGATCTTAACTATGGCTACACCTTC.